A selection of T cell receptor beta chains follows, all from one sample in a study of cytomegalovirus exposure and HLA in healthy donors. Sequenced by immunoSEQ multiplex PCR; TCRdb stores in-frame clones only, minus some. The sample contains 150,000 to 200,000 clones, about 89% of which appear only once. The sequenced material came from PBMCs. The receptors stem from a woman between 18 and 29 years old in good health and CMV-seropositive. CDR3s include the opening cysteine and the closing phenylalanine or tryptophan. A D gene is named only where the DNA matches it firmly.

V	J	D	CDR3
TRBV28	TRBJ1-2	-	CASLTTTGDGYTF
TRBV5-1	TRBJ2-7	-	CASNLGGSASYEQYF
TRBV19	TRBJ2-1	-	CASSISARSSYNEQFF
TRBV6-5	TRBJ2-3	-	CASSGSADTQYF
TRBV6-5	TRBJ1-6	TRBD1	CASSFDRVYSPLHF
TRBV5-4	TRBJ2-1	TRBD2	CASSPRTSGSYNEQFF
TRBV5-5	TRBJ2-7	-	CASSERTETYEQYF
TRBV19	TRBJ2-1	TRBD1	CASAGTGGLGEQFF
TRBV29-1	TRBJ1-1	-	CSARAAGGTEAFF
TRBV9	TRBJ2-1	TRBD2	CASSLWEGYNEQFF
TRBV29-1	TRBJ1-2	-	CSVEDGGGNYGYTF
TRBV19	TRBJ2-7	TRBD2	CASSIGTSGYEQYF
TRBV30	TRBJ2-5	TRBD2	CAWRRGARETQYF
TRBV28	TRBJ2-1	-	CASRTLQGIIPFF
TRBV18	TRBJ2-6	-	CASSQASGANVLTF
TRBV27	TRBJ2-5	TRBD2	CASSPTLAGGWKTQYF
TRBV11-2	TRBJ2-5	TRBD2	CASSMGLALVDQYF
TRBV11-1	TRBJ2-7	TRBD2	CASSYGLAGVRQLEQYF
TRBV2	TRBJ1-3	TRBD1	CASSEGQIVSGNTIYF
TRBV4-1	TRBJ2-1	-	CASSQDTGYVNEQFF
TRBV19	TRBJ1-1	-	CASLSGVKEAFF
TRBV11-2	TRBJ2-2	-	CASSLSRASTGELFF
TRBV28	TRBJ1-1	-	CASSSSPPNTEAFF
TRBV9	TRBJ1-1	-	CASSGSGNTEAFF
TRBV2	TRBJ1-5	-	CASSGPPRAGQPQHF
TRBV25-1	TRBJ2-6	-	CASSDLGRSGANVLTF
TRBV2	TRBJ1-4	TRBD1	CASSEGTGDEKLFF
TRBV6-7	TRBJ1-3	TRBD1	CASSYRDRGCLAGSGNTIYF
TRBV18	TRBJ1-3	-	CASSPPVPGTGNTIYF
TRBV15	TRBJ1-4	-	CATSRPGGYNEKLFF
TRBV18	TRBJ2-1	TRBD2	CASRTSGGSYNEQFF
TRBV19	TRBJ2-6	-	CASSQWAVRGVGGANVLTF
TRBV6-5	TRBJ1-5	-	CASSSQGPSNQPQHF
TRBV2	TRBJ2-7	-	CASKDHGTPKREQYF
TRBV2	TRBJ2-2	-	CASSFPQGQTGELFF
TRBV30	TRBJ1-3	TRBD1	CAWRTGASGNTIYF
TRBV7-2	TRBJ2-2	-	CASSRFGELFF
TRBV4-3	TRBJ2-4	-	CASSQVGVGGGNIQYF
TRBV7-3	TRBJ2-2	-	CASSVGLGGELFF